This is a list of T cell receptor beta chains from one sample in a study of blood T cell repertoires in COVID-19. The table came from immunoSEQ multiplex PCR; TCRdb's copy has only in-frame clones and leaves some out. The table has roughly 400,000 clones, more than 70% seen once. Sequences were obtained from PBMCs or T cells enriched from blood (not recorded which). The receptors shown here come from a woman aged 18 to 35 who had been exposed to COVID-19. Both conserved end residues are trimmed from each CDR3. The order of the fields is V gene, CDR3 protein.

TRBV5-6 | ASSLETGFINYGYT
TRBV28 | ASSGGGDTEAF
TRBV6-5 | ASSRTGAGELF
TRBV5-8 | ASSFPGMGNIQY
TRBV19 | ASQDMPGPHEQY
TRBV13 | ASRQRGGNSPLH
TRBV5-6 | ASSFGGAEETQY
TRBV18 | ASSPTSGVSYEQY
TRBV12-2 | ASHAGTSGNQETQY
TRBV11-2 | ASSLGLSAPLH
TRBV4-2 | ASSQGGIAGGSDTQY
TRBV19 | ASSIAPGLAVEQF
TRBV28 | ASSGGGNQPQH
TRBV11-2 | ASSLVSSGRASTDTQY
TRBV6-6 | ASSYASGSQF
TRBV19 | ASSPGTASTSRY
TRBV6-1 | ASSESGGNTEAF
TRBV28 | ASSSLAGGRETQY
TRBV5-4 | ASSSGLASNSYEQY
TRBV19 | ASFATSNTGELF
TRBV18 | ASSPQGQGPYEQY
TRBV27 | ASSLQGIGSYEQY
TRBV5-5 | ASSLEGGEYEKLF
TRBV5-1 | ASSPPTPYEQY
TRBV5-1 | ASSPSFSGSTDTQY
TRBV10-1 | ASSGPQREARSYNEQF
TRBV6-4 | ASSDSGAASNEQF
TRBV28 | ASTFLAGGYNEQF
TRBV19 | ASSRGGLTDTQY
TRBV6-5 | ASRGTASYEQY
TRBV5-8 | ASSRTGTVFGNTIY
TRBV5-1 | ASSLSGLAEQY
TRBV4-3 | ASSQDPDAQGSNEKLF
TRBV18 | ASSPGPTSEEGF
TRBV3-1/TRBV3-2 | ASSQDIAGSSYNEQF
TRBV4-1 | ASSYRDLNTGELF
TRBV7-3 | ASSPRDRIYNEQF
TRBV12-3/TRBV12-4 | ASSLGGHQPQH
TRBV24-1 | ATSDPTRVYEQY
TRBV6-5 | ASKREASYEQY
TRBV7-9 | ASSLAASGVYEQY
TRBV27 | ASKTMGTHNEQF
TRBV19 | ASGTSIFEGTNEQF
TRBV27 | ASSFVDSLNTEAF
TRBV9 | ASSVRPIRDRVTGELF
TRBV12-2 | ASRLAGDILNYGYT
TRBV6-5 | ASRGTGPTYEQY
TRBV5-5 | ASSLDRVSGNTIY
TRBV4-1 | ASSQGTGERGPLTEAF